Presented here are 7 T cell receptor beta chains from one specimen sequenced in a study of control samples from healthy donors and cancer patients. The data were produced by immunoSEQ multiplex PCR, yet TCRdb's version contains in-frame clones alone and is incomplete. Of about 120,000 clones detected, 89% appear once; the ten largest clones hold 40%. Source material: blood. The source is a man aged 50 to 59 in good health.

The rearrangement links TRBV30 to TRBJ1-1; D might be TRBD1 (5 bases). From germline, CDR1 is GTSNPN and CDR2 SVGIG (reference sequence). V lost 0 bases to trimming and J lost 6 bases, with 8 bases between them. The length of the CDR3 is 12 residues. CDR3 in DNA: TGTGCCTGGAGTGTACAGGTACCTGAAGCTTTCTTT. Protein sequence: CAWSVQVPEAFF.

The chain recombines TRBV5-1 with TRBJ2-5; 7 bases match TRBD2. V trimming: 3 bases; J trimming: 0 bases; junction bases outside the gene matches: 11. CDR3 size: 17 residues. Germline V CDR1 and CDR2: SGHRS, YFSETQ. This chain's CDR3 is CASSSPWGGDYQETQYF. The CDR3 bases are TGCGCCAGCAGCTCCCCCTGGGGGGGGGACTACCAAGAGACCCAGTACTTC.

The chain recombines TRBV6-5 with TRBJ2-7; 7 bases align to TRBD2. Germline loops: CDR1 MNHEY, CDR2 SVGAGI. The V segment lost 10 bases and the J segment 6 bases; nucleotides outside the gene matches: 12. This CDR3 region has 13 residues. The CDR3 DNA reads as TGTGCCACCGGCCGACAGCGGGATGGCGAGCAGTACTTC. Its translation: CATGRQRDGEQYF.

The CDR3 sequence: CASSQGSTSEEETQYF. The CDR3 DNA sequence: TGTGCCAGCAGCCAAGGGTCGACTAGCGAAGAAGAGACCCAGTACTTC. The V call is TRBV3-1 (or the pseudogene TRBV3-2), the J call TRBJ2-5, with 8 bases matching TRBD2. The CDR3 totals 16 residues. With V trimmed by 1 base and J by 3 bases, 7 bases remained unmatched. CDR1 and CDR2 from the germline V gene are LGHDT and YNNKEL (reference sequence).

The CDR3 reads CATSDITGTPRRTIYF. DNA for the CDR3: TGTGCCACCAGTGATATTACCGGGACACCCCGACGCACCATATATTTT. J is TRBJ1-3 and V is TRBV24-1; D perhaps matches TRBD1 (6 bases). V lost 3 bases and J lost 9, with 20 bases in between. The CDR3 has 16 amino acids. Germline CDR1 is KGHDR and CDR2 is SFDVKD.

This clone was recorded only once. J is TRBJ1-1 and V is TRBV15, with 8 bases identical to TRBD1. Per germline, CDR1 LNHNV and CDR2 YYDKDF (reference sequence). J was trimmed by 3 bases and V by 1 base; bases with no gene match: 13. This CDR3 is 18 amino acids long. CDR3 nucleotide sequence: TGTGCCACCAGCAGAGTCCCCTACCGGACAGGGCGGGACACTGAAGCTTTCTTT. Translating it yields CATSRVPYRTGRDTEAFF.

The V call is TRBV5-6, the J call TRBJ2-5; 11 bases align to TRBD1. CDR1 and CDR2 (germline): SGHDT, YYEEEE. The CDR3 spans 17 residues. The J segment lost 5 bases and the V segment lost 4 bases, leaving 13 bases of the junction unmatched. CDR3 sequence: CASSLRDRGAPVETQYF. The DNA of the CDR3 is TGTGCCAGCAGCCTCCGGGACAGGGGGGCGCCAGTCGAGACCCAGTACTTC.